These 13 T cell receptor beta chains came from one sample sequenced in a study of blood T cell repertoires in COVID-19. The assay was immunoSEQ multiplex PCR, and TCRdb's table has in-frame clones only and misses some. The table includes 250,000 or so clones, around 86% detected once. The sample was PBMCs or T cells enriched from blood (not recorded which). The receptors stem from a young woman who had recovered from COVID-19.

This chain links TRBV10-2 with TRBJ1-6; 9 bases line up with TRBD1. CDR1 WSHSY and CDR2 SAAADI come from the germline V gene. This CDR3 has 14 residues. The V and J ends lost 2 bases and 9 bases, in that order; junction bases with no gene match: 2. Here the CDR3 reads CASSERDRVSPLHF. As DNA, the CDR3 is TGCGCCAGCAGTGAGCGGGACAGGGTTTCACCCCTCCACTTT.

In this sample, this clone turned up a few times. The DNA of the CDR3 is TGTGCCACCAGCAGAGCCGGGAGCGTCGGGGAGCTGTTTTTT. As protein: CATSRAGSVGELFF. The rearrangement uses TRBV15 and TRBJ2-2, with TRBD2 as a possible D gene (6 bases). This CDR3 has 14 amino acids. Germline V lookup: CDR1 LNHNV, CDR2 YYDKDF (reference sequence). V lost 1 base, J lost 7 bases, and 10 bases lay in between.

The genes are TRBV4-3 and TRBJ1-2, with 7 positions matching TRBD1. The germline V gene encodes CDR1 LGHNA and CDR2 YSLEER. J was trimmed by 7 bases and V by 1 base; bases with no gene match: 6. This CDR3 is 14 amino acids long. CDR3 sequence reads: CASSQVNRGSGYTF. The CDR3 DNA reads TGCGCCAGCAGCCAAGTGAACAGGGGATCTGGCTACACCTTC.

The CDR3 is CAWSGGRFYGYTF. CDR3 sequence (DNA): TGTGCCTGGAGCGGGGGACGGTTCTATGGCTACACCTTC. The V call is TRBV30, the J call TRBJ1-2; D possibly corresponds to TRBD1 (5 bases). Germline V gene data show CDR1 as GTSNPN and CDR2 as SVGIG (reference sequence). Trimming pared 3 bases from V and 4 bases from J, leaving 12 bases between. The CDR3 runs to 13 residues. The full variable domain, rest sourced from reference TRBV30 and TRBJ1-2, is SQTIHQWPATLVQPVGSPLSLECTVEGTSNPNLYWYRQAAGRGLQLLFYSVGIGQISSEVPQNLSASRPQDRQFILSSKKLLLSDSGFYLCAWSGGRFYGYTFGSGTRLTVV.

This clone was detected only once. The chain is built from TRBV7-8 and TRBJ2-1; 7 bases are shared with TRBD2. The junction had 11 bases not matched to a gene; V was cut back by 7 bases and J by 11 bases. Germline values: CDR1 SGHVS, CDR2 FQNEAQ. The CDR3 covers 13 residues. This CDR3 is CASMSSGDFKQFF. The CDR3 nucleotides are TGTGCCAGCATGTCGAGCGGGGACTTCAAGCAGTTCTTC.

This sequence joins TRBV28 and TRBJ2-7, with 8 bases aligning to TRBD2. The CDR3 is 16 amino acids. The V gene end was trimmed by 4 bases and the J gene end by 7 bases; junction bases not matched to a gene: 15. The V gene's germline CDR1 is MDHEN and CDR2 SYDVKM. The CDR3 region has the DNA TGTGCCAGCAGTTCGATTACTAGCGGACCCTATGGTGAGCAGTACTTC. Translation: CASSSITSGPYGEQYF.

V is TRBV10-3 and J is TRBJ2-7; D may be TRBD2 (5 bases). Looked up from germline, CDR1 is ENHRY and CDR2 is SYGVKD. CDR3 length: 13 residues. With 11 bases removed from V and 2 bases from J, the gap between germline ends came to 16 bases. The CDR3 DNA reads TGTGCCTCCCAATGGGAGACGACCTACGAGCAGTACTTC. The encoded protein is CASQWETTYEQYF.

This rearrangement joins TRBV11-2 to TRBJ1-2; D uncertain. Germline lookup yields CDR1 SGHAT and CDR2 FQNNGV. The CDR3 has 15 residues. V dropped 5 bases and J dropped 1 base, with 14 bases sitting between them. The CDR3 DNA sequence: TGTGCCAGCAGCCAGTATGGAGGGAATAACTATGGCTACACCTTC. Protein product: CASSQYGGNNYGYTF.

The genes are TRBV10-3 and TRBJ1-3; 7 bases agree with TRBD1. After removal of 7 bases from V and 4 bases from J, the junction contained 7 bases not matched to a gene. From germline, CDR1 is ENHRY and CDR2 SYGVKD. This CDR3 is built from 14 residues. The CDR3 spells CAIKQGVAGNTIYF. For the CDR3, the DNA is TGTGCCATCAAGCAGGGGGTGGCCGGAAACACCATATATTTT.

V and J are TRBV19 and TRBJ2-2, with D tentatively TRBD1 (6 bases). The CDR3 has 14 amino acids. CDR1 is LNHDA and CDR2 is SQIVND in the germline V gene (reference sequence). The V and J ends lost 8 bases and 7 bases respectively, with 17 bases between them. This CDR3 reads CASSINRVGGELFF. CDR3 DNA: TGTGCCAGTTCAATTAACAGGGTTGGCGGGGAGCTGTTTTTT.

This CDR3 reads CASSHRLAGGPGDTGELFF. CDR3 bases: TGTGCCAGCAGTCACCGGCTAGCGGGGGGGCCTGGCGACACCGGGGAGCTGTTTTTT. The chain carries TRBV6-6 and TRBJ2-2; TRBD2 aligns across 12 bases. The CDR3 is 19 residues long. Per germline, CDR1 MNHNY and CDR2 SVGAGI (reference sequence). Trimming at V came to 5 bases and at J to 3 bases, leaving 13 bases not matched to a gene.

CDR3 sequence reads: CASSQFSGTEAFF. CDR3 DNA sequence: TGTGCCAGCAGCCAATTTTCAGGGACTGAAGCTTTCTTT. The chain links TRBV3-1 (or the pseudogene TRBV3-2) to TRBJ1-1, with a tentative D call TRBD1 (5 bases). Trimming shortened V by 2 bases and J by 5 bases, and 9 bases separated the two germline ends. The V gene's germline CDR1 is LGHDT and CDR2 YNNKEL (reference sequence). This CDR3 region has 13 residues.

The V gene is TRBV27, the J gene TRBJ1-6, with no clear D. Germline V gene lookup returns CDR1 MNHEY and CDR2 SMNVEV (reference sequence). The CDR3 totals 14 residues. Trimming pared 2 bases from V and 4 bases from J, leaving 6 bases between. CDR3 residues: CASSLGQYNSPLHF. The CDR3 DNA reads TGTGCCAGCAGTTTAGGCCAGTATAATTCACCCCTCCACTTT.